This passage covers 5 T cell receptor beta chains from one sample sequenced in a study of beta chain bispecific antibodies for T cell cancers (dated by TCRdb to the early 2020s). The method behind the library was 5' RACE. In TCRdb, the public reads were trimmed at Q25 with fastp and aligned with MiXCR, with productive beta chains retained. A single entry per CDR3 protein holds the most common genes and DNA from its merged rows. This sample holds 20,000 or so distinct CDR3 sequences; under 3% were observed only once. Jointly, the top ten make up approximately 30% of the sample. Here is what the overall study found, with its caveats: Each sequenced sample mixed leukemia cell line cells with normal T cells, and most targeted TRBV signal came from the leukemia cells rather than normal T cells.

T cells were expanded from blood mononuclear cells for about three days with either the anti-CD3 antibody OKT3 or CD3/CD28 Dynabeads. These receptors' targets are unknown. The sequenced material came from healthy donor T cells cultured with leukemia cells. The receptors were gathered from a human donor in good health. Some clones in this sample may be carry-over from other donors' samples.

This clonotype was counted ten times or more. This chain uses TRBV12-5 with TRBJ2-1; 9 nucleotides agree with TRBD1. The germline V gene has CDR1 LGHNT and CDR2 FRNRAP. After removal of 6 bases from V and 7 bases from J, the junction contained 10 bases not matched to a gene. The CDR3 sequence is 15 residues long. Written as DNA, the CDR3 is TGTGCTAGTGGCCCGGGACAGGGCACCTTTAATGAGCAGTTCTTC. Translating gives CASGPGQGTFNEQFF.

This clonotype was observed a handful of times. This sequence may be a read error, since a much larger clone differs from it by one base. The gene calls are TRBV25-1 and TRBJ2-2; no firm D call. V was pared by 10 bases and J by 4 bases, with 7 bases between. CDR3 length: 11 residues. CDR1 and CDR2 from the germline V gene are MGHDK and SYGVNS. The CDR3 coding sequence is TGTGCCACCGGAACCACCGGGGAGCTGTTTTTT. This gives the protein CATGTTGELFF. Drawing the rest from reference TRBV25-1 and TRBJ2-2, the complete variable domain is EADIYQTPRYLVIGTGKKITLECSQTMGHDKMYWYQQDPGMELHLIHYSYGVNSTEKGDLSSESTVSRIRTEHFPLTLESARPSHTSQYLCATGTTGELFFGEGSRLTVL.

Many counts were recorded for this clonotype. The chain employs TRBV18 and TRBJ1-5; possible D gene TRBD1, 5 bases. Germline-derived CDR1 and CDR2 are KGHSH and LQKENI. V lost 2 bases, J lost 0 bases, and 17 bases lay in between. There are 18 residues in the CDR3. CDR3 nucleotides: TGTGCCAGCTCACCAAGGGACCCAGGAGCGTTTAGCAATCAGCCCCAGCATTTT. Translated, it gives CASSPRDPGAFSNQPQHF.

This clonotype showed up many times. This rearrangement joins TRBV2 to TRBJ2-3, with D perhaps being TRBD1 or TRBD2 (5 bases each). The length of the CDR3 is 18 residues. CDR1 and CDR2 (germline): SNHLY, FYNNEI. Trimming pared 6 bases from V and 3 bases from J, leaving 25 bases between. The CDR3 sequence: CASRLGARANPGTDTQYF. CDR3 in DNA: TGTGCCAGCAGACTTGGGGCGCGGGCGAACCCTGGGACAGATACGCAGTATTTT.

Written as DNA, the CDR3 is TGTGCCAGCAGTTTTAGTGGGGCACCGGAGACCCAGTACTTC. Its translation is CASSFSGAPETQYF. The V and J genes are TRBV12-3 or TRBV12-4 and TRBJ2-5, with D tentatively TRBD1 (5 bases). The V end lost 3 bases, the J end lost 5 bases, and 13 bases lay between the germline ends. The CDR3 contains 14 residues.